These T cell receptor beta chains were read from a single sample in a study of blood T cell repertoires in COVID-19. Profiling relied on immunoSEQ multiplex PCR, and the TCRdb table lists in-frame clones only, not all of them. The sample holds some 130,000 clones; approximately 89% are singletons and the top ten take 3.6%. Specimen: peripheral blood. These receptors originate from a woman aged 60-70 years with acute or convalescent COVID-19. The CDR3 runs from the conserved cysteine through the conserved F or W.

j_call,v_call,cdr3_aa
TRBJ1-2,TRBV11-3,CASGSGDYRSGYTF
TRBJ1-2,TRBV28,CASSRLGTGKGYTF
TRBJ1-2,TRBV29-1,CSVEDPFDRVSHTF
TRBJ1-1,TRBV11-3,CASSLEAGTEAFF
TRBJ2-1,TRBV5-8,CASSWAGTSGRSEQFF
TRBJ1-1,TRBV7-3,CASSLQGLNTEAFF
TRBJ2-3,TRBV24-1,CATSDALAGGGDTQYF
TRBJ1-1,TRBV10-2,CASRAQGMNTEAFF
TRBJ2-1,TRBV7-9,CASSRGLRTYNEQFF
TRBJ1-3,TRBV18,CASSLSGVGNTIYF
TRBJ1-1,TRBV13,CASRYGQLNTEAFF
TRBJ2-5,TRBV6-5,CASRRDRLSLETQYF
TRBJ1-1,TRBV12-3/TRBV12-4,CASSYTGSEAFF
TRBJ2-5,TRBV5-1,CASSLRERGKETQYF
TRBJ1-4,TRBV7-8,CASSFQGGEGKLFF
TRBJ1-2,TRBV5-1,CASSLALDAGGLTYYGYTF
TRBJ2-3,TRBV2,CASSERGQESNTQYF
TRBJ1-1,TRBV27,CASSPNRYTEAFF
TRBJ1-2,TRBV7-9,CASSLPGHGYTF
TRBJ1-4,TRBV2,CASRADRLTNEKLFF
TRBJ1-1,TRBV28,CASSPRRGIMDEAFF
TRBJ2-3,TRBV19,CASCLGQVSTDTQYF
TRBJ2-7,TRBV4-2,CASSQAINYEQYF
TRBJ2-1,TRBV11-3,CASSPGTFNEQFF
TRBJ1-1,TRBV5-1,CASSPGQMNTEAFF
TRBJ1-2,TRBV6-5,CASSLTDTGRRYGYTF
TRBJ1-5,TRBV19,CASRGTAGGAEPQHF
TRBJ2-5,TRBV28,CASSRQLQETQYF
TRBJ1-2,TRBV7-8,CASSLSNRGVDGYTF
TRBJ1-1,TRBV18,CASSPKPGNGEAFF
TRBJ2-7,TRBV3-1/TRBV3-2,CASSRAGATPGEQYF
TRBJ2-2,TRBV6-5,CASGQGVTGELFF
TRBJ2-3,TRBV30,CAWSSGPDTQYF
TRBJ2-1,TRBV21-1,CASSKRWSQSYNEQFF
TRBJ1-2,TRBV10-1,CASSQRGTKVF
TRBJ1-1,TRBV29-1,CSVEGGQKNTEAFF
TRBJ2-1,TRBV29-1,CSVEPRASGFNEQFF
TRBJ1-4,TRBV28,CASSATGLGTENKLFF
TRBJ2-7,TRBV30,CAWGDRGLGYEQYF
TRBJ1-1,TRBV3-1/TRBV3-2,CASSQVPGTEAFF
TRBJ1-5,TRBV5-4,CASSPDRGEPQHF
TRBJ1-5,TRBV27,CASRAGDSNQPQHF
TRBJ2-1,TRBV6-6,CASELAGEDEQFF
TRBJ1-1,TRBV6-5,CASSYSMLGQGTEAFF
TRBJ2-3,TRBV28,CASSPSTDTQYF
TRBJ2-5,TRBV21-1,CASRNPSVFQETQYF
TRBJ2-5,TRBV18,CASSPVTQETQYF
TRBJ1-3,TRBV3-1/TRBV3-2,CASSRLVPGQGAAIYF
TRBJ2-1,TRBV3-1/TRBV3-2,CASSGIRTSGSYNEQFF
TRBJ2-1,TRBV5-1,CASSSGMGSYNEQFF
TRBJ1-6,TRBV3-1/TRBV3-2,CASSHRARNSPLHF
TRBJ1-1,TRBV6-5,CASSQDQGGTEAFF